These T cell receptor beta chains were read from a single sample in a study of tumor-infiltrating lymphocytes in oesophageal squamous cell carcinoma. TCRdb re-derived calls from the PCR reads in MiXCR, one entry per CDR3 protein. The sample holds about 20,000 distinct CDR3 sequences; roughly two fifths are singletons and the top ten take around a sixth. Sequencing was carried out using normal esophageal tissue next to the tumor. The receptors derive from a female donor with esophageal squamous cell carcinoma. Both conserved end residues are part of each CDR3. A D gene is named only where the DNA matches it firmly. Expanded clones get a size class; other rows say once, few or many, or leave the size out.

d_call	v_call	clone_size	j_call	cdr3_length	cdr3_aa	cdr3_nt
TRBD2	TRBV28	once	TRBJ2-2	15	CASSLSTGGIGELFF	TGTGCCAGCAGTTTATCCACGGGGGGGATCGGGGAGCTGTTTTTT
TRBD2	TRBV7-4	few	TRBJ2-1	16	CASSRWTSGRYNEQFF	TGTGCCAGCAGCAGATGGACTAGCGGGAGGTACAATGAGCAGTTCTTC
.	TRBV12-3/TRBV12-4	many	TRBJ2-7	15	CASSPSGSSSYEQYF	TGTGCCAGCAGTCCCTCAGGCTCCAGCTCCTACGAGCAGTACTTC
.	TRBV10-1	.	TRBJ2-6	17	CASSESKGIRLWLHLRF	.
TRBD1	TRBV28	.	TRBJ1-6	16	CASTSRTGLHNSPLHF	TGTGCCAGCACCTCCCGGACAGGGCTGCATAATTCACCCCTCCACTTT
.	TRBV24-1	.	TRBJ2-5	14	CATSDNGFQETQYF	TGTGCCACCAGTGATAATGGGTTCCAAGAGACCCAGTACTTC
.	TRBV7-2	.	TRBJ2-2	23	CASSYPEGSGYEQYFGSGGELFF	.
TRBD2	TRBV4-1	few	TRBJ2-1	16	CASSQEGAGGPDEQFF	TGCGCCAGCAGCCAAGAGGGAGCGGGAGGGCCGGATGAGCAGTTCTTC
.	TRBV6-1	few	TRBJ2-5	16	CASSESGQGQMATPSF	.
.	TRBV7-2	.	TRBJ1-5	15	CASSLGGTGSQPQHF	TGTGCCAGCAGCTTAGGGGGTACAGGGAGCCAGCCCCAGCATTTT
.	TRBV5-1	few	TRBJ2-7	15	CASSSGKDSTYEQYF	TGCGCCAGCAGCTCCGGAAAGGACAGTACCTACGAGCAGTACTTC
.	TRBV5-6	many	TRBJ1-1	16	CASSREWGRVNTEAFF	TGTGCCAGCAGCCGAGAATGGGGGCGCGTGAACACTGAAGCTTTCTTT
.	TRBV12-3/TRBV12-4	many	TRBJ1-4	13	CASSPNTGEKLFF	TGTGCCAGCAGTCCTAATACCGGGGAAAAACTGTTTTTT
TRBD2	TRBV11-1	.	TRBJ2-5	15	CASSLGGGSGETQYF	TGTGCCAGCAGCTTAGGGGGCGGGAGCGGGGAGACCCAGTACTTC
.	TRBV7-3	.	TRBJ2-5	13	CASSLGANSPLHF	TGTGCCAGCAGCTTGGGGGCCAATTCACCCCTCCACTTC
.	TRBV7-6	.	TRBJ2-5	13	CASSLGVEETQYF	TGTGCCAGCAGCTTAGGGGTAGAAGAGACCCAGTACTTC
.	TRBV6-9	.	TRBJ2-2	18	CASSLVVVGPVVTGELFF	TGTGCCAGCAGTTTAGTTGTGGTGGGACCGGTAGTAACCGGGGAGCTGTTTTTT
TRBD2	TRBV11-2	.	TRBJ2-1	14	CASSLRAGGNEQFF	TGTGCCAGCAGCTTAAGAGCGGGAGGGAATGAGCAGTTCTTC
.	TRBV7-9	.	TRBJ2-5	12	CASSPIGETQYF	TGTGCCAGCAGCCCAATAGGGGAGACCCAGTACTTC
.	TRBV7-2	.	TRBJ1-6	13	CASSAWTQETQYF	TGTGCCAGCAGCGCTTGGACCCAAGAGACACAGTACTTT
.	TRBV7-9	medium-sized	TRBJ2-3	12	CASSQVTDTQYF	TGTGCCAGCAGCCAAGTCACAGATACGCAGTATTTT
.	TRBV7-6	.	TRBJ2-3	16	CASSSPRGGASDTQYF	TGTGCCAGCAGCTCCCCTCGAGGCGGGGCTTCCGATACGCAGTATTTT
TRBD1	TRBV11-2	.	TRBJ1-2	14	CASSPGQAVYGYTF	TGTGCCAGCAGCCCGGGACAGGCGGTCTATGGCTACACCTTC
.	TRBV11-2	medium-sized	TRBJ1-1	13	CASSFTGSTEAFF	TGTGCCAGCAGCTTTACAGGGAGCACTGAAGCTTTCTTT
.	TRBV7-3	many	TRBJ2-3	15	CASSLIGGKADTQYF	TGTGCCAGCAGCTTAATCGGCGGGAAGGCAGATACGCAGTATTTT
.	TRBV12-3/TRBV12-4	.	TRBJ2-1	13	CASSLGSYNEQFF	TGTGCCAGCAGTTTGGGTTCCTACAATGAGCAGTTCTTC
.	TRBV6-5	few	TRBJ2-6	17	CASSPRVTASGANVLTF	TGTGCCAGCAGCCCCAGAGTCACTGCTTCTGGGGCCAACGTCCTGACTTTC
.	TRBV6-1	.	TRBJ2-5	15	CASSDPGASRPTQYF	TGTGCCAGCAGTGATCCAGGGGCCTCACGGCCGACCCAGTACTTC
TRBD1	TRBV7-2	.	TRBJ1-1	18	CASSFLLQGRHGNTEAFF	TGTGCCAGCAGCTTCTTATTACAGGGGCGACACGGGAACACTGAAGCTTTCTTT
TRBD1	TRBV5-1	many	TRBJ1-2	14	CASSLRTGVEGYTF	TGCGCCAGCAGCCTAAGGACAGGGGTTGAAGGCTACACCTTC
TRBD2	TRBV6-5	once	TRBJ2-7	17	CASSPLTSSGSGYEQYF	TGTGCCAGCAGTCCCCTTACCTCTAGCGGGAGTGGCTACGAGCAGTACTTC
TRBD1	TRBV11-2	many	TRBJ1-6	14	CASSRRQGVSPLHF	TGTGCCAGCAGCCGACGACAGGGTGTTTCACCCCTCCACTTT
.	TRBV7-2	medium-sized	TRBJ1-1	15	CASSDYRAMNTEAFF	TGTGCCAGCAGCGATTACAGGGCCATGAACACTGAAGCTTTCTTT
TRBD2	TRBV6-1	few	TRBJ2-3	15	CASSESGTLHGTQYF	TGTGCCAGCAGTGAAAGCGGGACCCTCCACGGTACGCAGTATTTT
TRBD1	TRBV20-1	.	TRBJ2-6	17	CSAPPWTGFSGANVLTF	TGCAGTGCACCGCCGTGGACAGGGTTTTCTGGGGCCAACGTCCTGACTTTC
.	TRBV11-2	.	TRBJ2-5	15	CASSSGGAGAETQYF	TGTGCCAGCAGCTCAGGCGGGGCAGGGGCGGAGACCCAGTACTTC
TRBD1	TRBV24-1	medium-sized	TRBJ2-3	18	CATSDTTGGAFGTDTQYF	TGTGCCACCAGTGATACGACAGGGGGCGCCTTTGGCACAGATACGCAGTATTTT